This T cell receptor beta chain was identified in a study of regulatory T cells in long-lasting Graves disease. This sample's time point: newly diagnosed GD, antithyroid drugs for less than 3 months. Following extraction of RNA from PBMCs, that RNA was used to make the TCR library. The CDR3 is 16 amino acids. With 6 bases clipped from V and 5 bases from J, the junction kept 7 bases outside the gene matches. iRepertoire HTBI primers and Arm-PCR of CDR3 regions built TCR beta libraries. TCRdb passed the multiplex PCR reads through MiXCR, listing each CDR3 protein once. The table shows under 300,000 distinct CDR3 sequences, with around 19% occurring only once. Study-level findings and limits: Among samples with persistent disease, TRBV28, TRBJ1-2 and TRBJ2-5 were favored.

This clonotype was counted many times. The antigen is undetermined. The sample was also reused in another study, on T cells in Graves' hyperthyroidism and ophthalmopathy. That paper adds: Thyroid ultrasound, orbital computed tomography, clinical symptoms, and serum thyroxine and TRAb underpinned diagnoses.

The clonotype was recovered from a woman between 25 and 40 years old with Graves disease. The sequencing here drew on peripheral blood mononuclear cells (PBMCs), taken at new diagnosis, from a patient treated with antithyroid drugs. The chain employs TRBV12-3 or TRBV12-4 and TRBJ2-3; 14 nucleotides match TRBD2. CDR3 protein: CASSKTSGGAVDTQYF. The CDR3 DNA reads TGTGCCAGCAGCAAGACTAGCGGGGGGGCCGTAGATACGCAGTATTTT.